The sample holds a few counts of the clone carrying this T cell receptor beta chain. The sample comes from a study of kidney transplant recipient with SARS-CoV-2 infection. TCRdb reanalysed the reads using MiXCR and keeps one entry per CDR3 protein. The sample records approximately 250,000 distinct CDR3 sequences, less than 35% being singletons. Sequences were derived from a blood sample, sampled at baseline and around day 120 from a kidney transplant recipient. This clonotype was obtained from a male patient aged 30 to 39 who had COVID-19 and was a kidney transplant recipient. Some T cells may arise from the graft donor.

CDR3 protein: CASSPRTGDYNEQFF. The CDR3 DNA sequence: TGTGCCAGCAGCCCCCGGACAGGGGACTACAATGAGCAGTTCTTC. The genes are TRBV6-5 and TRBJ2-1; TRBD1 matches at 9 bases. V shed 6 bases, J shed 3 bases, and the junction held 6 bases outside the gene matches. Per germline, CDR1 MNHEY and CDR2 SVGAGI. The CDR3 has 15 residues.